This TCR beta chain derives from a study of tumor-infiltrating lymphocytes in oesophageal squamous cell carcinoma. This CDR3 has 14 amino acids. V shed 4 bases and J shed 7 bases, with 17 bases lying between them. This clonotype was picked up one time. TCRdb reprocessed the PCR reads with MiXCR, giving one entry per CDR3 protein. The data show approximately 12,000 distinct CDR3 sequences, approximately 50% seen once. Sequencing was carried out using esophageal tumor tissue. The clonotype was recovered from a female donor with esophageal squamous cell carcinoma. V gene TRBV12-3 or TRBV12-4 combines with J gene TRBJ2-7; D might be TRBD1 or TRBD2, each matching 5 bases. CDR3 sequence (DNA): TGTGCCAGCAGTTCCGGGACGGTTGGTCTAGAGCAGTACTTC. It specifies CASSSGTVGLEQYF.